This is a list of T cell receptor beta chains from one sample in a study of CD8 T cells in ankylosing spondylitis. TCRdb itself ran the 5' RACE reads through MiXCR, one entry per CDR3 protein. The data show 390,000 or so distinct CDR3 sequences, with approximately 20% seen just once and approximately 15% held by the top ten. The source material was blood, either unsorted or a sorted T cell fraction (not recorded which). The receptors were sampled from a male donor with ankylosing spondylitis. The CDR3 runs from the conserved cysteine through the conserved F or W. Each record gives: clone size, J gene, V gene, D gene, CDR3 protein, CDR3 DNA. The D gene is left open where the match is weak. A row's size may be missing; if present it is once, few, many or a size class.

>.|TRBJ1-4|TRBV11-2|.
CASSLGMGGGEKLFF
TGTGCCAGCAGCTTAGGGATGGGGGGTGGAGAAAAACTGTTTTTT
>few|TRBJ2-2|TRBV4-3|TRBD2
CASSRGGTSGINTGELFF
TGCGCCAGCAGCCGAGGAGGGACTAGCGGGATCAACACCGGGGAGCTGTTTTTT
>.|TRBJ2-1|TRBV12-3/TRBV12-4|TRBD2
CASSVPGLAGGSYNEQFF
TGTGCCAGCTCGGTTCCGGGACTAGCGGGGGGATCCTACAATGAGCAGTTCTTC
>many|TRBJ2-2|TRBV9|.
CASSLRQSGELFF
TGTGCCAGCAGCCTTAGACAGTCCGGGGAGCTGTTTTTT
>.|TRBJ2-2|TRBV2|.
CASSVDGSDTGELFF
TGTGCCAGCAGTGTCGATGGCAGCGACACCGGGGAGCTGTTTTTT
>.|TRBJ2-1|TRBV3-1|TRBD2
CASKARLAGANEQFF
TGTGCCAGCAAAGCTCGCCTAGCGGGAGCTAATGAGCAGTTCTTC
>few|TRBJ2-1|TRBV24-1|.
CATSDPLAEESHEQFF
TGTGCCACCAGTGATCCACTAGCCGAAGAGAGTCATGAGCAGTTCTTC
>.|TRBJ2-7|TRBV7-6|TRBD1
CASSPLTGIYEQYF
TGTGCCAGCAGCCCTCTGACAGGGATTTACGAGCAGTACTTC
>.|TRBJ1-6|TRBV5-5|.
CASTYLVTRGTGSPLHF
TGTGCCAGCACCTACTTGGTTACTAGGGGCACGGGTTCACCCCTCCACTTT
>once|TRBJ2-2|TRBV7-9|TRBD2
CASSWREVNTGELFF
TGTGCCAGCAGCTGGCGGGAGGTCAACACCGGGGAGCTGTTTTTT
>few|TRBJ2-3|TRBV18|.
CASSRGQETDTQYF
TGTGCCAGCTCACGCGGGCAGGAAACAGATACGCAGTATTTT
>.|TRBJ2-7|TRBV28|TRBD1
CASSFQGANEQYF
TGTGCCAGCAGTTTTCAGGGGGCCAACGAGCAGTACTTC
>.|TRBJ2-1|TRBV3-1|.
CASSQENREQFF
TGTGCCAGCAGCCAAGAGAACAGGGAGCAGTTCTTC
>.|TRBJ2-7|TRBV14|TRBD1
CASSQDRPRTGLEQYF
TGTGCCAGCAGCCAAGATCGACCCCGGACAGGTCTAGAGCAGTACTTC
>few|TRBJ1-5|TRBV6-1|.
CASSEDDWADWPQHF
TGTGCCAGCAGTGAGGATGATTGGGCTGATTGGCCCCAGCATTTT
>many|TRBJ1-5|TRBV15|.
CATSRDQNQPQHF
TGTGCCACCAGCAGAGATCAGAATCAGCCCCAGCATTTT
>.|TRBJ2-1|TRBV28|.
CASRPSGLAEQFF
TGTGCCAGCAGGCCCTCCGGACTCGCTGAGCAGTTCTTC
>.|TRBJ1-2|TRBV6-5|.
CASSYIQTYDYGYTF
TGTGCCAGCAGTTACATACAGACTTACGACTATGGCTACACCTTC
>few|TRBJ1-6|TRBV27|.
CASRRQALSPLHF
TGTGCCAGCAGAAGACAGGCCCTTTCACCCCTCCACTTT
>.|TRBJ1-2|TRBV5-1|.
CASSQEGGYGYTF
TGCGCCAGCAGCCAGGAGGGAGGCTATGGCTACACCTTC
>.|TRBJ1-2|TRBV5-6|.
CASSPVRSDLTNYGYTF
TGTGCCAGCAGCCCTGTCAGGTCAGATCTGACTAACTATGGCTACACCTTC
>.|TRBJ2-7|TRBV20-1|.
CSARDFRESREQYF
TGCAGTGCTAGAGATTTCAGGGAGTCGCGCGAGCAGTACTTC
>few|TRBJ2-1|TRBV7-8|.
CASSLGGGWDEQFF
TGTGCCAGCAGCTTAGGGGGAGGTTGGGATGAGCAGTTCTTC
>.|TRBJ2-1|TRBV5-1|TRBD2
CASSLAAGAVEQFF
TGCGCCAGCAGCTTGGCAGCGGGAGCCGTTGAGCAGTTCTTC
>.|TRBJ2-5|TRBV5-1|.
CASSGVGSEEETQYF
TGCGCCAGCAGCGGAGTGGGAAGCGAAGAAGAGACCCAGTACTTC
>few|TRBJ2-7|TRBV7-2|.
CASSLNLRGGYEQYF
TGTGCCAGCAGCTTAAATTTAAGAGGGGGCTACGAGCAGTACTTC
>few|TRBJ1-2|TRBV29-1|TRBD1
CSVERTGPRGVYGYTF
TGCAGCGTTGAACGGACAGGGCCGCGGGGGGTCTATGGCTACACCTTC
>few|TRBJ2-1|TRBV21-1|.
CASSKRWDRESYNEQFF
TGTGCCAGCAGCAAAAGGTGGGACAGGGAATCCTACAATGAGCAGTTCTTC
>few|TRBJ2-7|TRBV18|.
CASSPGGVAYEQYF
TGTGCCAGCTCACCAGGTGGGGTTGCCTACGAGCAGTACTTC
>few|TRBJ2-2|TRBV20-1|.
CSARVRQGPSNTGELFF
TGCAGTGCTAGAGTTCGACAAGGCCCTAGTAACACCGGGGAGCTGTTTTTT
>.|TRBJ2-5|TRBV20-1|.
CSVTEQETQYF
TGCAGTGTTACGGAGCAAGAGACCCAGTACTTC
>.|TRBJ2-1|TRBV29-1|.
CSVGRSNEQFF
TGCAGCGTGGGGCGTTCCAATGAGCAGTTCTTC
>.|TRBJ2-5|TRBV6-5|.
CASSARAETQYF
TGTGCCAGCAGTGCTAGAGCAGAGACCCAGTACTTC
>.|TRBJ1-2|TRBV6-2/TRBV6-3|.
CASRTTVTNYGYTF
TGTGCCAGCAGAACTACGGTGACTAACTATGGCTACACCTTC
>.|TRBJ1-5|TRBV6-1|TRBD1
CASKFGQGRGQPQHF
TGTGCCAGCAAATTCGGACAGGGACGAGGCCAGCCCCAGCATTTT
>many|TRBJ1-2|TRBV12-3/TRBV12-4|.
CASLGTGYGYTF
TGTGCCAGCCTGGGGACGGGATATGGCTACACCTTC
>.|TRBJ2-3|TRBV24-1|.
CATSERKPDSGIDTQYF
TGTGCCACCAGTGAGCGCAAACCGGACAGCGGGATAGATACGCAGTATTTT
>.|TRBJ2-7|TRBV7-2|.
CASSPVMGRGLYF
TGTGCCAGCAGCCCAGTGATGGGGCGAGGTCTGTACTTC
>few|TRBJ2-1|TRBV19|.
CASRNYNEQFF
TGTGCCAGTAGGAACTACAATGAGCAGTTCTTC
>.|TRBJ2-5|TRBV12-3/TRBV12-4|TRBD2
CASSIAGAWETQYF
TGTGCCAGCAGCATAGCGGGAGCATGGGAGACCCAGTACTTC
>.|TRBJ2-2|TRBV7-6|TRBD2
CASSIRLAENTGELFF
TGTGCCAGCAGCATCAGACTAGCGGAGAACACCGGGGAGCTGTTTTTT
>.|TRBJ2-1|TRBV12-3/TRBV12-4|TRBD2
CASRTSGRSYNEQFF
TGTGCCAGCAGAACTAGCGGGAGGTCCTACAATGAGCAGTTCTTC
>few|TRBJ2-3|TRBV2|.
CASSASDSTDTQYF
TGTGCCAGCAGTGCCTCGGATAGCACAGATACGCAGTATTTT
>.|TRBJ1-5|TRBV12-3/TRBV12-4|.
CASSLSGWLWTDSNQPQHF
TGTGCCAGCAGTCTTAGCGGTTGGCTTTGGACGGATAGCAATCAGCCCCAGCATTTT
>.|TRBJ2-5|TRBV15|TRBD2
CATSRDPGGDETQYF
TGTGCCACCAGCAGAGATCCGGGAGGGGATGAGACCCAGTACTTC
>few|TRBJ2-2|TRBV9|TRBD2
CASSVTSGVTNTGELFF
TGTGCCAGCAGCGTTACTAGCGGAGTCACGAACACCGGGGAGCTGTTTTTT
>.|TRBJ2-3|TRBV6-4|.
CASSVEAHTDTQYF
TGTGCCAGCAGTGTGGAGGCGCACACAGATACGCAGTATTTT
>once|TRBJ2-3|TRBV6-5|.
CASSYAGTSTDTQYF
TGTGCCAGCAGTTACGCCGGGACTAGCACAGATACGCAGTATTTT
>.|TRBJ2-3|TRBV12-3/TRBV12-4|TRBD2
CASRERTSGITDTQYF
TGTGCCAGCAGGGAGCGGACTAGCGGGATCACAGATACGCAGTATTTT
>.|TRBJ2-1|TRBV5-1|TRBD2
CASSLETSGEYNEQFF
TGCGCCAGCAGCTTGGAGACTAGCGGGGAATACAATGAGCAGTTCTTC
>.|TRBJ2-3|TRBV7-3|TRBD1
CASSLDVGQGIDTQYF
TGTGCCAGCAGCTTAGATGTAGGACAGGGGATAGATACGCAGTATTTT
>few|TRBJ2-3|TRBV19|TRBD2
CASSMTGGSTDTQYF
TGTGCCAGTAGTATGACGGGAGGCAGCACAGATACGCAGTATTTT
>few|TRBJ2-1|TRBV5-1|.
CASSPELASYNEQFF
TGCGCCAGCAGCCCGGAGCTAGCTTCCTACAATGAGCAGTTCTTC